This entry lists 9 T cell receptor beta chains sequenced from one sample in a study of cytomegalovirus exposure and HLA in healthy donors. 13 Jbeta primers and 60 Vbeta primers were used for the PCR. Data came from immunoSEQ multiplex PCR; TCRdb stores just in-frame clones and leaves some out. The sample yields about 200,000 clones, approximately 78% seen once. The sequencing input was PBMCs. The source of these receptors is a woman aged 25 to 39 in good health and CMV-seropositive.

The V and J genes are TRBV4-2 and TRBJ2-3; D not certain. The CDR3 runs 13 residues. CDR1 is LGHNA and CDR2 is YNFKEQ in the germline V gene. The ends were cut back, 1 base at V and 3 bases at J, with 5 bases in the middle. CDR3 nucleotides: TGTGCCAGCAGCCAAGCCCGTACAGATACGCAGTATTTT. It specifies CASSQARTDTQYF.

The chain is built from TRBV2 and TRBJ2-1; 12 positions match TRBD2. The CDR3 covers 16 residues. CDR1 and CDR2 (germline): SNHLY, FYNNEI. V trimming: 0 bases; J trimming: 8 bases; junction bases outside the gene matches: 5. CDR3: CASSEARLAGDDEQFF. The CDR3 coding sequence is TGTGCCAGCAGTGAAGCGCGACTAGCGGGAGATGATGAGCAGTTCTTC. Using reference TRBV2 and TRBJ2-1 for the parts outside the CDR3, the full variable domain is EPEVTQTPSHQVTQMGQEVILRCVPISNHLYFYWYRQILGQKVEFLVSFYNNEISEKSEIFDDQFSVERPDGSNFTLKIRSTKLEDSAMYFCASSEARLAGDDEQFFGPGTRLTVL.

This clone rates as medium-sized (0.01 to 0.1%). CDR3 DNA sequence: TGCGCCAGCAGCCAAGTCCAGGGGGTCCTTTCCTACAATGAGCAGTTCTTC. Its protein product is CASSQVQGVLSYNEQFF. The chain employs TRBV4-3 and TRBJ2-1; the match to TRBD1 covers 7 bases. V lost 1 base, J lost 1 base, and 7 bases stayed unmatched. Germline CDR1 and CDR2: LGHNA and YSLEER. This CDR3 comprises 17 residues.

The CDR3: CASSGGSSYEQYF. In DNA, the CDR3 is TGTGCCAGCAGTGGCGGGAGCTCCTACGAGCAGTACTTC. The chain carries TRBV6-1 and TRBJ2-7; the match to TRBD2 covers 7 bases. Germline CDR1 reads MNHNS; CDR2 reads SASEGT. The CDR3 is 13 residues long. The V segment lost 4 bases and the J segment 0 bases; nucleotides outside the gene matches: 0.

The chain joins TRBV9 to TRBJ2-5; no clear D. The DNA end is a closer match to TRBJ2-7, so the J assignment may be wrong. Germline V gene data show CDR1 as SGDLS and CDR2 as YYNGEE. This CDR3 has 15 amino acids. The CDR3 here is CASSVTASTTYEQYF. CDR3 coding DNA: TGTGCCAGCAGCGTTACGGCTAGTACCACCTACGAGCAGTACTTC.

This chain connects TRBV19 to TRBJ2-1; D call uncertain. V was trimmed by 4 bases and J by 6 bases, leaving 10 bases between them. The V gene's germline CDR1 is LNHDA and CDR2 SQIVND (reference sequence). This CDR3 region has 13 residues. CDR3 loop: CASSTPVSNEQFF. CDR3 nucleotides: TGTGCCAGTAGTACCCCTGTGAGCAATGAGCAGTTCTTC. Complete variable domain (other parts from reference TRBV19 and TRBJ2-1): DGGITQSPKYLFRKEGQNVTLSCEQNLNHDAMYWYRQDPGQGLRLIYYSQIVNDFQKGDIAEGYSVSREKKESFPLTVTSAQKNPTAFYLCASSTPVSNEQFFGPGTRLTVL.

V usage is TRBV2 and J usage is TRBJ1-1, with a weak D call TRBD1 (6 bases). The CDR3 consists of 14 residues. V lost 6 bases and J lost 6, with 17 bases in between. The V gene's germline CDR1 is SNHLY and CDR2 FYNNEI. The CDR3 DNA reads TGTGCCAGCAGGGGGAGGGGGGCGACGGCTGAAGCTTTCTTT. This sequence encodes CASRGRGATAEAFF.

This clone came up a few times. The chain uses TRBV9 and TRBJ2-7; 7 bases agree with TRBD1. CDR3 length equals 15 residues. V dropped 5 bases and J dropped 1; count of bases not matched to a gene: 9. Germline-derived CDR1 and CDR2 are SGDLS and YYNGEE. The CDR3 is CASSPGTAGSYEQYF. In nucleotides, the CDR3 is TGTGCCAGCAGTCCCGGGACAGCAGGATCCTACGAGCAGTACTTC.

CDR3 sequence: CASSLPPRTGYGYTF. In nucleotides, the CDR3 is TGTGCCAGCAGTTTGCCCCCAAGGACAGGCTATGGCTACACCTTC. This chain connects TRBV28 to TRBJ1-2; 7 bases line up with TRBD1. Germline V gene lookup returns CDR1 MDHEN and CDR2 SYDVKM. V was pared by 3 bases and J by 4 bases, with 8 bases of the junction left unmatched. This CDR3 is built from 15 residues.